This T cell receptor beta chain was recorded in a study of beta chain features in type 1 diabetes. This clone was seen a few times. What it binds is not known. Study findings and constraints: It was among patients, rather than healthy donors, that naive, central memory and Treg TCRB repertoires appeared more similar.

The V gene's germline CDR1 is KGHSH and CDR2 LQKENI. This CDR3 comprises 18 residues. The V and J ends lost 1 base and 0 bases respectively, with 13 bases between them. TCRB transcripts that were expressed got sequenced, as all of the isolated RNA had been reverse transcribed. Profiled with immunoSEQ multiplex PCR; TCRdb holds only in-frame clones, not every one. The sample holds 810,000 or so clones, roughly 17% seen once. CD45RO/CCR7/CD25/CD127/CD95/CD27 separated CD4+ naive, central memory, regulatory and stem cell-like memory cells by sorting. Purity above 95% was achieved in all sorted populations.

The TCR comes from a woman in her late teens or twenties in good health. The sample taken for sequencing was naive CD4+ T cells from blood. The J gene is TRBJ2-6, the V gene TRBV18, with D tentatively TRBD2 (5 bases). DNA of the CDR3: TGTGCCAGCTCACCACAGGATTTGCGGGCCTCTGGGGCCAACGTCCTGACTTTC. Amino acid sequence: CASSPQDLRASGANVLTF.